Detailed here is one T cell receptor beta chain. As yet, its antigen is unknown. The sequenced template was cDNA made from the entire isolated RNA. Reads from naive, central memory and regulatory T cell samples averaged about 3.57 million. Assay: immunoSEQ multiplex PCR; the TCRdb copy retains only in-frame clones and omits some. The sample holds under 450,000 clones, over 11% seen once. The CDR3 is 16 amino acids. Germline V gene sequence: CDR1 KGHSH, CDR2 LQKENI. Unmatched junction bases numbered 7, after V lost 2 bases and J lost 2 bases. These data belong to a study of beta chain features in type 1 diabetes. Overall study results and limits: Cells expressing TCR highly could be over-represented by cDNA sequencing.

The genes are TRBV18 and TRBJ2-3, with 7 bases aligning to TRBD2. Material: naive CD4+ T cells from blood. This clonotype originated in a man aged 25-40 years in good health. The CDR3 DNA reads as TGTGCCAGCTCACCAAGTCCCAGCGGGGCCACAGATACGCAGTATTTT. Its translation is CASSPSPSGATDTQYF.